The 4 T cell receptor beta chains presented below share a single source sample, sequenced in a study of spatial heterogeneity in lung cancer. Time point here: sample taken at primary tumor resection. Researchers sequenced whole RNA taken from tumor, nontumor lung or frozen PBMC without sorting. TCRdb re-analysed the 5' RACE reads in MiXCR, keeping a single row per CDR3 protein. In the table there are about 50,000 distinct CDR3 sequences, about 7.6% of which are singletons. This sample comprised PBMCs, obtained at surgery. Source of these receptors: a female donor with early-stage non-small cell lung cancer.

This clonotype occurred many times. This rearrangement joins TRBV4-3 to TRBJ2-5, with D maybe TRBD1 (6 bases). The CDR3 sequence is 15 residues long. Trimming cost V 2 bases and J 2 bases, with 12 bases left between them. Germline lookup yields CDR1 LGHNA and CDR2 YSLEER. CDR3 DNA: TGCGCCAGCAGCCAACGCAACAGGGATCAAGAGACCCAGTACTTC. Translated: CASSQRNRDQETQYF.

This clonotype has a count of ten or more. V and J are TRBV11-2 and TRBJ1-1; D gene ambiguous. Trimming stripped 3 bases from V and 3 bases from J, with 8 bases between. CDR1 and CDR2 (germline): SGHAT, FQNNGV. The CDR3 length is 13 residues. In nucleotides, the CDR3 is TGTGCCAGCAGCTTTCTTGCGCACACTGAAGCTTTCTTT. This sequence encodes CASSFLAHTEAFF.

This clonotype was counted between two and nine times. V is TRBV21-1 and J is TRBJ2-2. TRBV21-1 is marked as a pseudogene. The CDR3 consists of 11 residues. CDR3 coding DNA: TGTGCCAGCAGCAAAACCGGGGAGCTGTTTTTT. Translation gives CASSKTGELFF.

This clonotype showed up just a few times. The chain links TRBV5-1 to TRBJ1-3; D call uncertain. Germline loops: CDR1 SGHRS, CDR2 YFSETQ. There are 13 residues in the CDR3. V lost 3 bases and J 0 bases, leaving 4 bases between the germline ends. The CDR3 loop is CASSSNSGNTIYF. The CDR3 region has the DNA TGCGCCAGCAGCTCCAACTCTGGAAACACCATATATTTT.